Following are 2 T cell receptor beta chains from one sample sequenced in a study of blood T cell repertoires in COVID-19. The method was immunoSEQ multiplex PCR; TCRdb's version includes in-frame clones alone and lacks a portion of them. The sample holds more than 300,000 clones, roughly 90% seen once. The material sequenced was PBMCs or T cells enriched from blood (not recorded which). Receptor source: a young woman who had recovered from COVID-19.

The V and J genes are TRBV3-1 (or the pseudogene TRBV3-2) and TRBJ2-2; 9 bases agree with TRBD1. The ends lost 4 bases at V and 6 bases at J; junction bases unmatched: 9. Looked up from germline, CDR1 is LGHDT and CDR2 is YNNKEL (reference sequence). CDR3 size: 16 residues. This CDR3 is CASSPPGTGSSGELFF. In DNA, the CDR3 is TGTGCCAGCAGCCCCCCCGGGACAGGGTCGTCCGGGGAGCTGTTTTTT.

The chain has TRBV28 and TRBJ1-5; 8 nucleotides match TRBD1. This CDR3 contains 15 residues. V dropped 4 bases and J dropped 1; count of bases not matched to a gene: 3. CDR1 is MDHEN and CDR2 is SYDVKM in the germline V gene. The CDR3 spells CASSSNRGSNQPQHF. CDR3 nucleotide sequence: TGTGCCAGCAGTTCTAACAGGGGGAGCAATCAGCCCCAGCATTTT.